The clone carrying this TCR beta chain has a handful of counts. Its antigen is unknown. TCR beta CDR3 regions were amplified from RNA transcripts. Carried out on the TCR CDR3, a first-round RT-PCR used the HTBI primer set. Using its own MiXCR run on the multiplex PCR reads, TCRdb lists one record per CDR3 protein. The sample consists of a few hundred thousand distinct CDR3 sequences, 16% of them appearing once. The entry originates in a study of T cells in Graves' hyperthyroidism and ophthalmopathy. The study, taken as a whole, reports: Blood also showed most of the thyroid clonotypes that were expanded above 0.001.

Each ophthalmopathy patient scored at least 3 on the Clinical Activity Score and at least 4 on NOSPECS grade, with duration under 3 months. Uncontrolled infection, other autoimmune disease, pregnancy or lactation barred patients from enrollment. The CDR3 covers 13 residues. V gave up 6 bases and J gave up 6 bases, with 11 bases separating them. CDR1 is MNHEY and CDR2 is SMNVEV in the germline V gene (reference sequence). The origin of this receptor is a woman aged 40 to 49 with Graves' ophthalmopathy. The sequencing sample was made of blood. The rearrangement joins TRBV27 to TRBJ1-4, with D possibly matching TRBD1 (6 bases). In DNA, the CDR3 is TGTGCCAGCAGGGGACATCGCGATGAAAAACTGTTTTTT. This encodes CASRGHRDEKLFF.